The 3 T cell receptor beta chains presented below share a single source sample, sequenced in a study of blood T cell repertoires in COVID-19. This table comes from immunoSEQ multiplex PCR, and its TCRdb copy is limited to in-frame clones, with some not included. The profile shows about 150,000 clones, around 87% of them singletons. Sequenced input: peripheral blood. Receptors originate from a man aged 55 to 69 with COVID-19, enrolled during active disease.

This rearrangement joins TRBV19 to TRBJ2-3; possibly TRBD2 for D (5 bases). V was shortened by 5 bases and J by 2 bases, with 11 bases between the two germline ends. The CDR3 contains 14 residues. From germline, CDR1 is LNHDA and CDR2 SQIVND (reference sequence). In nucleotides, the CDR3 is TGTGCCAGTAGTTCCACTAGACTCACAGATACGCAGTATTTT. It yields the protein CASSSTRLTDTQYF.

Only a few counts were recorded for this clone. The V call is TRBV6-5, the J call TRBJ2-7, with 7 bases that match TRBD1. This CDR3 has 12 amino acids. Trimming cost V 10 bases and J 3 bases; bases outside gene matches: 6. Per the germline V gene, CDR1 is MNHEY and CDR2 is SVGAGI. The CDR3 nucleotides read TGTGCCACCAACGGACAGGACTACGAGCAGTACTTC. It codes for CATNGQDYEQYF.

V and J are TRBV3-1 (or the pseudogene TRBV3-2) and TRBJ1-4, with TRBD1 identical over 8 bases. CDR1 and CDR2 from the germline V gene are LGHDT and YNNKEL (reference sequence). J gave up 8 bases and V 2 bases, and 1 base lay outside the gene matches. The CDR3 totals 13 residues. CDR3 amino acids: CASSQQGAEKLFF. The CDR3, as DNA: TGTGCCAGCAGCCAACAGGGGGCGGAAAAACTGTTTTTT.